A selection of T cell receptor beta chains follows, all from one sample in a study of T cell responses to AZD1222 COVID-19 vaccine. Only in-frame clones appear in the TCRdb table, and some are missing; sequencing was by immunoSEQ multiplex PCR. The table includes more than 150,000 clones, roughly 94% detected once. The sample consisted of peripheral blood, taken 28 days after the second AZD1222 dose. These receptors all stem from an adult who received the AZD1222 COVID-19 vaccine. Each CDR3 is given with its conserved first and last residue. D genes are given only for firm matches. Clone size is stated in some rows and not others, as once, few, many or a class when expanded.

v_call	d_call	clone_size	j_call	cdr3_nt	cdr3_aa
TRBV27	-	-	TRBJ1-1	TGTGCCAGCAGTTCCCTCAGGGTCCCGGGCGCTGAAGCTTTCTTT	CASSSLRVPGAEAFF
TRBV28	TRBD1	-	TRBJ1-2	TGTGCCAGCAGTTTATCGACAGGGGGCTACACCTTC	CASSLSTGGYTF
TRBV28	-	once	TRBJ2-3	TGTGCCAGCAGTTTATTTAAAGGCGGGGGCACAGATACGCAGTATTTT	CASSLFKGGGTDTQYF
TRBV19	-	-	TRBJ1-5	TGTGCCAGTACCTGGGGTAGCAATCAGCCCCAGCATTTT	CASTWGSNQPQHF
TRBV5-4	TRBD1	-	TRBJ1-1	TGTGCCAGCGTTGGACGACAGGGTAGGAACACTGAAGCTTTCTTT	CASVGRQGRNTEAFF
TRBV2	-	once	TRBJ2-2	TGTGCCAGCTCATTAGATGGGGCGCCCGGGGAGCTGTTTTTT	CASSLDGAPGELFF
TRBV18	-	-	TRBJ1-5	TGTGCCAGCTCACTGGGCGTTGGGCCTAATCAGCCCCAGCATTTT	CASSLGVGPNQPQHF
TRBV7-9	-	-	TRBJ2-6	TGTGCCAGCGCCCAGGGGGCCAACGTCCTGACTTTC	CASAQGANVLTF
TRBV5-1	-	-	TRBJ1-1	TGCGCCAGCAGCTTGGACGGCGGTGCAGCTTTCTTT	CASSLDGGAAFF
TRBV28	-	-	TRBJ2-2	TGTGCGTTAGGTCACAACACCGGGGAGCTGTTTTTT	CALGHNTGELFF
TRBV5-1	-	-	TRBJ1-1	TGCGCCAGCAGCAGTAACAGGGCAAAGAACACTGAAGCTTTCTTT	CASSSNRAKNTEAFF
TRBV7-6	-	once	TRBJ2-2	TGTGCCAGCAGCCCCCCTTTGGGCAATGTAGGTTCCACCGGGGAGCTGTTTTTT	CASSPPLGNVGSTGELFF
TRBV7-2	-	-	TRBJ1-1	TGTGCCAGCAGCCCGGGACATGCGAACACTGAAGCTTTCTTT	CASSPGHANTEAFF
TRBV9	-	-	TRBJ2-2	TGTGCCAGCAGCTTACGACTAGATGAGGCCGGGGAGCTGTTTTTT	CASSLRLDEAGELFF
TRBV12-3/TRBV12-4	-	-	TRBJ2-5	TGTGCCAGCAGTTTGGCTGAGACCCAGTACTTC	CASSLAETQYF
TRBV29-1	-	-	TRBJ1-1	TGCAGCGTTGATAGTAATCAGCTTGAAGCTTTCTTT	CSVDSNQLEAFF
TRBV7-9	-	-	TRBJ2-1	TGTGCCAGCAGCAAACGGACTCGGCGGGGAGGATCCTACAATGAGCAGTTCTTC	CASSKRTRRGGSYNEQFF
TRBV10-3	TRBD1	-	TRBJ2-7	TGTGCCAACCGGACAGGGAGCCACGAGCAGTACTTC	CANRTGSHEQYF
TRBV30	TRBD2	once	TRBJ2-1	TGTGCCTGGAGTGGAGGACTAGCGGGAGTGAATGAGCAGTTCTTC	CAWSGGLAGVNEQFF
TRBV7-2	-	-	TRBJ2-7	TGTGCCAGCAGCTTAGAAATGGACGCGGTCTACGAGCAGTACTTC	CASSLEMDAVYEQYF
TRBV9	TRBD1	-	TRBJ1-1	TGTGCCAGCAGCGTAGCGGCAGGGGGGGCCAACACTGAAGCTTTCTTT	CASSVAAGGANTEAFF
TRBV7-9	-	-	TRBJ2-2	TGTGCCAGCAGTACCTACAGGGCCACACCAAAAAGAAACACCGGGGAGCTGTTTTTT	CASSTYRATPKRNTGELFF
TRBV4-1	-	-	TRBJ1-3	TGCGCCAGCAGCCAAGGGGCAGGGAGGAGTGGAAACACCATATATTTT	CASSQGAGRSGNTIYF
TRBV6-1	-	-	TRBJ1-4	TGTGCCAGCAGTGAAGGGACAAGTAATGAAAAACTGTTTTTT	CASSEGTSNEKLFF
TRBV18	TRBD1	-	TRBJ1-1	TGTGCCAGCTCACCTAACCCGACAGGGACTGAAGCTTTCTTT	CASSPNPTGTEAFF
TRBV5-1	TRBD1	-	TRBJ1-2	TGCGCCAGCAGCTCCGACAGGGTAAAGGGCTACACCTTC	CASSSDRVKGYTF
TRBV9	TRBD2	-	TRBJ2-3	TGTGCCAGCAGCGTTACGGTTGTAGCGGGGGGCACAGATACGCAGTATTTT	CASSVTVVAGGTDTQYF
TRBV7-8	TRBD2	-	TRBJ2-1	TGTGCCAGCAGCTTAGCTAGCGGGGGTTCCTACAATGAGCAGTTCTTC	CASSLASGGSYNEQFF
TRBV29-1	-	-	TRBJ1-3	TGCAGCGTTGTGGTGGTAGGGACGGGAAACACCATATATTTT	CSVVVVGTGNTIYF
TRBV28	TRBD1	-	TRBJ1-4	TGTGCCAGCAGTTTGACAGGGGGTTACGAAAAACTGTTTTTT	CASSLTGGYEKLFF
TRBV2	TRBD1	once	TRBJ1-2	TGTGCCAGGCTGAGCGGGACAGCCCTTAACTATGGCTACACCTTC	CARLSGTALNYGYTF
TRBV28	-	-	TRBJ2-3	TGTGCCAGCAGTCCCCCGGCGACAGATACGCAGTATTTT	CASSPPATDTQYF
TRBV2	-	-	TRBJ1-2	TGTGCCAGCAGGGAGCTGGCCGCTAACTATGGCTACACCTTC	CASRELAANYGYTF
TRBV11-2	-	once	TRBJ2-1	TGTGCCAGCAGCTTGTATCAGAGCTCCTACAATGAGCAGTTCTTC	CASSLYQSSYNEQFF
TRBV5-4	-	-	TRBJ2-2	TGTGCCAGCAGCTCAGGACAGACCGGGAGGACCGGGGAGCTGTTTTTT	CASSSGQTGRTGELFF
TRBV2	-	-	TRBJ2-2	TGTGCCAGCAGTTTTCGAAGGGGAAACACCGGGGAGCTGTTTTTT	CASSFRRGNTGELFF
TRBV28	TRBD2	-	TRBJ2-7	TGTGCCAGCAGTTTATTAGTCCTAGCGGGAGCCAGAAGCTCCTACGAGCAGTACTTC	CASSLLVLAGARSSYEQYF
TRBV19	-	-	TRBJ1-1	TGTGCCAGTAGTATAGATCTTGGGCAGGTCCTGAACACTGAAGCTTTCTTT	CASSIDLGQVLNTEAFF
TRBV28	TRBD1	-	TRBJ1-1	TGTGCCAGCAGTTTACCCTCGGGACAGGGGGCTCACACTGAAGCTTTCTTT	CASSLPSGQGAHTEAFF
TRBV28	TRBD2	-	TRBJ2-2	TGTGCCAGCACGTCGGGACTAGCGGGAGCCCACACCGGGGAGCTGTTTTTT	CASTSGLAGAHTGELFF
TRBV3-1/TRBV3-2	-	-	TRBJ1-5	TGTGCCAGCAGCCGAACGGAGGGGAGGCCCCAGCATTTT	CASSRTEGRPQHF
TRBV2	-	-	TRBJ1-4	TGTGCCAGCAGCCCGAAGGAAAAACTGTTTTTT	CASSPKEKLFF
TRBV7-6	TRBD2	-	TRBJ2-5	TGTGCCAGCAGCAAGATTTCCAGCGGGGGAATAGAGCCCCAGTACTTC	CASSKISSGGIEPQYF
TRBV7-2	TRBD2	-	TRBJ2-3	TGTGCCAGCAGCTGGGTGACTAGCGGGGGAGATACGCAGTATTTT	CASSWVTSGGDTQYF
TRBV3-1/TRBV3-2	-	-	TRBJ2-7	TGTGCCAGCAGCAAAACAGGTTACGAGCAGTACTTC	CASSKTGYEQYF
TRBV11-2	-	once	TRBJ1-6	TGTGCCAGCAGCTTAGGCGTTAATTCACCCCTCCACTTT	CASSLGVNSPLHF
TRBV13	-	-	TRBJ2-4	TGTGCCAGCATCCGAGGGGGGGCCAAAAACATTCAGTACTTC	CASIRGGAKNIQYF
TRBV18	TRBD2	-	TRBJ2-7	TGTGCCAGCTCACCGTCAGCGGGACTAGTCTCCTACGAGCAGTACTTC	CASSPSAGLVSYEQYF
TRBV5-6	-	-	TRBJ2-1	TGTGCCAGCAGCCAGGAAGGGGTGAGGGACAATGAGCAGTTCTTC	CASSQEGVRDNEQFF
TRBV21-1	-	-	TRBJ2-5	TGTGCCAGCAGCAACCCTATAGGACTAGCGGGAGTAGGGACCCAGTACTTC	CASSNPIGLAGVGTQYF
TRBV6-2/TRBV6-3	TRBD2	-	TRBJ2-3	TGTGCCAGCAGGCCTACGGGGGGGCCCCCAGATACGCAGTATTTT	CASRPTGGPPDTQYF
TRBV19	TRBD2	-	TRBJ2-1	TGTGCCAGTAGTCCTATATTCAGCGGGAGGGCCAATGAGCAGTTCTTC	CASSPIFSGRANEQFF
TRBV5-1	-	-	TRBJ1-1	TGCGCCAGCAGCTTGGAGGCAGGGCGGGGGACTGAAGCTTTCTTT	CASSLEAGRGTEAFF
TRBV9	TRBD1	-	TRBJ2-1	TGTGCCAGCAGCGGGACAGGGTACAATGAGCAGTTCTTC	CASSGTGYNEQFF